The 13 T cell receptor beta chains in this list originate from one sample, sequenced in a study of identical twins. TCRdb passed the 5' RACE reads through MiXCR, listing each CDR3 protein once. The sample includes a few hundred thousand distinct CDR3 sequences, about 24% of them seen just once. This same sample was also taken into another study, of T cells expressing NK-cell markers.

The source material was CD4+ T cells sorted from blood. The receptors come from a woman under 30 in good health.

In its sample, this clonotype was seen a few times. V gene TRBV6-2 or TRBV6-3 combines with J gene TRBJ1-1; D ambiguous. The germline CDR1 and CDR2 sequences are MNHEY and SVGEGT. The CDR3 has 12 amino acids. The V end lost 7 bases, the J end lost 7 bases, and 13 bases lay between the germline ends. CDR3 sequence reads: CASTRGSYEAFF. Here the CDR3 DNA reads TGTGCCAGCACCCGAGGGAGTTATGAAGCTTTCTTT.

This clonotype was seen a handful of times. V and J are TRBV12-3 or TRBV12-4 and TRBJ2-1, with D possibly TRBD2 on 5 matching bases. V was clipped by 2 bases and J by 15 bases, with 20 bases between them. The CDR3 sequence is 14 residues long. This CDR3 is CASSLTGSRAGAFF. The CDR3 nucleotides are TGTGCCAGCAGTTTAACGGGGTCGCGGGCAGGCGCGTTCTTC.

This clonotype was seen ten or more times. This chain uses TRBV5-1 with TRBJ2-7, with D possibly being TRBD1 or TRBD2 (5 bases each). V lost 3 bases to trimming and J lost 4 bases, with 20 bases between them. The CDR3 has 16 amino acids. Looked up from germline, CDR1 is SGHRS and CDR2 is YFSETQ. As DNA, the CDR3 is TGCGCCAGCAGCTCGAATCCATCGAGGGGTCGGTACGAGCAGTACTTC. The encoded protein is CASSSNPSRGRYEQYF.

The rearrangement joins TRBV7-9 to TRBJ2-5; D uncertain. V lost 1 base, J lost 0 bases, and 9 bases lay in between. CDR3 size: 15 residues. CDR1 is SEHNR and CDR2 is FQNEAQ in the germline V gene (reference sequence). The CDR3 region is CASSLDGRNQETQYF. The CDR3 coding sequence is TGTGCCAGCAGCTTAGACGGCAGAAACCAAGAGACCCAGTACTTC.

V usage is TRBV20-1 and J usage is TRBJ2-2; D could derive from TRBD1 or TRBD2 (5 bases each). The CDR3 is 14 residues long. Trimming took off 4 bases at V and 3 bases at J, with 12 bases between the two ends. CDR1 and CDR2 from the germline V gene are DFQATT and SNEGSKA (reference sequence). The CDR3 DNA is TGCAGTGCTAAAAGTAGGGGAGACACCGGGGAGCTGTTTTTT. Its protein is CSAKSRGDTGELFF.

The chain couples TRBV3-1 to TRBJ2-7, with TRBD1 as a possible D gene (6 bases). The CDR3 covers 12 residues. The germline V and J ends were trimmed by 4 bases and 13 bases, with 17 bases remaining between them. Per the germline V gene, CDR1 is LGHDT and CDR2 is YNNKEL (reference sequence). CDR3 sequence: CASSLLQGFQYF. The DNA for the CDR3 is TGTGCCAGCAGCCTCCTCCAGGGGTTCCAATACTTC.

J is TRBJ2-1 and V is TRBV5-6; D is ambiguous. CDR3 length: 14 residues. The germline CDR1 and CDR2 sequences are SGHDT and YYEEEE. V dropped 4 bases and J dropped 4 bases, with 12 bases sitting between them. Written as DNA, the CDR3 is TGTGCCAGCAGCATTAAGGACGGATACAATGAGCAGTTCTTC. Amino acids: CASSIKDGYNEQFF.

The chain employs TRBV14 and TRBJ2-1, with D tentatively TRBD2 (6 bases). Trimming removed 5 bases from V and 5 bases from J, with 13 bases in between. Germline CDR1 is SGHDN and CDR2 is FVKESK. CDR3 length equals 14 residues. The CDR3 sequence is CASSVRGANNEQFF. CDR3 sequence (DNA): TGTGCCAGCAGCGTACGCGGGGCCAACAATGAGCAGTTCTTC.

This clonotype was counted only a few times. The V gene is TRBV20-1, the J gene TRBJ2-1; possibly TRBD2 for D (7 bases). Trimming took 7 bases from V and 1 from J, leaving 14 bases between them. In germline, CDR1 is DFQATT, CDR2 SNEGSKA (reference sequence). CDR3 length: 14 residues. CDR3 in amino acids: CSVVGGGSYNEQFF. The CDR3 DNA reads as TGCAGTGTAGTAGGGGGGGGGTCCTACAATGAGCAGTTCTTC.

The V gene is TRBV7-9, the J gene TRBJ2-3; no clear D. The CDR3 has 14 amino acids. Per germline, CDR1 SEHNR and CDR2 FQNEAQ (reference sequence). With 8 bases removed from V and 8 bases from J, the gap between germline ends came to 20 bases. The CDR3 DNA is TGTGCCAGCTCAGTGGCCGACTCATATGGTACGCAGTATTTT. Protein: CASSVADSYGTQYF.

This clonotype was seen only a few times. As DNA, the CDR3 is TGTGCCAGCAGTGTTGAGATAGTCAATCAGCCCCAGCATTTT. This gives the protein CASSVEIVNQPQHF. V gene TRBV2 combines with J gene TRBJ1-5; D gene uncertain. This CDR3 has 14 residues. CDR1 and CDR2 (germline): SNHLY, FYNNEI. Deletions cut 4 bases from V and 3 bases from J, with 10 bases between.

The CDR3 reads CASMPGSSYNEQFF. CDR3 bases: TGTGCCAGCATGCCGGGCAGCTCCTACAATGAGCAGTTCTTC. V is TRBV2 and J is TRBJ2-1; D is ambiguous. Between the trimmed V and J ends, which lost 7 bases and 0 bases, there was a span of 10 bases. The length of the CDR3 is 14 residues. CDR1 and CDR2 from the germline V gene are SNHLY and FYNNEI.

The CDR3 reads CSVEGPRGGGEETQYF. The CDR3 DNA reads TGCAGCGTTGAAGGTCCCCGTGGAGGAGGGGAAGAGACCCAGTACTTC. The V call is TRBV29-1, the J call TRBJ2-5; the D gene is possibly TRBD2 (6 bases). This CDR3 comprises 16 residues. Germline V gene sequence: CDR1 SQVTM, CDR2 ANQGSEA. Trimming shortened V by 1 base and J by 3 bases, and 18 bases separated the two germline ends. The whole variable domain, remainder taken from reference TRBV29-1 and TRBJ2-5, is SAVISQKPSRDICQRGTSLTIQCQVDSQVTMMFWYRQQPGQSLTLIATANQGSEATYESGFVIDKFPISRPNLTFSTLTVSNMSPEDSSIYLCSVEGPRGGGEETQYFGPGTRLLVL.